One T cell receptor (beta chain) is described in this entry. Its antigen is not identified. V lost 0 bases, J lost 5 bases, and 13 bases lay in between. Germline lookup yields CDR1 DFQATT and CDR2 SNEGSKA (reference sequence). This CDR3 comprises 14 residues. RNA was extracted from bulk tissue without any cell sorting. The normal lung tissue was taken more than 3 cm from the tumor edge. Newly diagnosed lung cancer patients had thoracic surgery in China, August–late 2014, without prior chemotherapy. The library came from three nested PCR rounds adapted from ARM-PCR protocols. TCRdb re-called the multiplex PCR reads through MiXCR, storing one row per CDR3 protein. The repertoire consists of tens of thousands of distinct CDR3 sequences, with around 64% occurring once and the leading ten covering about 31%. This sample is part of a study of tumor and adjacent non-tumor tissue in lung cancer. For the study at large: There were 11 to 12 adenocarcinoma, a couple of squamous cell carcinoma and 1 small cell lung cancer cases. Each sample yielded approximately 4.2 million productive TCRbeta reads on average.

Study results and caveats: Tumor tissue had significantly higher TCR diversity than normal lung.

The chain couples TRBV20-1 to TRBJ2-5, with D perhaps matching TRBD1 or TRBD2 (5 bases each). The receptor's source is a man aged 70 or older with non-small cell lung cancer. Material: distant non-tumor lung tissue. The CDR3 reads CSAREPGREETQYF. The CDR3 DNA follows: TGCAGTGCTAGAGAACCGGGGCGCGAGGAGACCCAGTACTTC.